This entry features one T cell receptor (beta chain) sequence. Its antigen remains unknown. The sample belongs to a study of yellow fever vaccine responses in identical twins. Overall study findings and caveats: Each twin's T cell response to the vaccine was reported to look partly convergent and partly personalized.

The CDR3 sequence is 14 residues long. After removal of 0 bases from V and 3 bases from J, the junction contained 0 bases not matched to a gene. Per germline, CDR1 LGHNA and CDR2 YNFKEQ. A single record per CDR3 protein comes from TCRdb applying MiXCR to the RT-PCR reads. The data contain 4,000 to 5,000 distinct CDR3 sequences, around 85% of them singletons. The source was T cells from blood (PBMCs), unsorted or a sorted subset (not recorded which), collected before or after yellow fever vaccination (not recorded which). The chain is built from TRBV4-2 and TRBJ2-7, with 9 bases that match TRBD1. The origin of this receptor is a woman aged 18-35 years who received the yellow fever vaccine. The CDR3, as DNA: TGTGCCAGCAGCCAAGAGACAGGGGGCTACGAGCAGTACTTC. The encoded protein is CASSQETGGYEQYF.